The entry below gives a single TCR beta chain sequence along with its context. Its specificity is not known. These data originate in a study of somatic mutations in cytotoxic T cells in rheumatoid arthritis. Turning to the study itself: Prior to any treatment and right after diagnosis, patient blood (around 28 ml EDTA) was drawn. Findings and caveats of the study: Patients with rheumatoid arthritis did not differ significantly from age-matched healthy controls in CD8+ T-cell clonality.

The CDR3 has 14 residues. After removal of 1 base from V and 4 bases from J, the junction contained 3 bases not matched to a gene. Germline loops: CDR1 MGHRA, CDR2 YSYEKL. Under the authors' procedure: Published virus-specific TCRB sequences matched only a few of the patient CD8+ clones exceeding 1%. Assay used: immunoSEQ multiplex PCR; TCRdb lists only in-frame clones, some missing. V and J calls and clone size are given by that table; D and trimming were obtained from the DNA. The sample consists of around 21,000 clones, about four fifths of them appearing once. This TCR was sampled from an adult with rheumatoid arthritis. The sequencing sample was made of CD8+ T cells sorted from blood. This chain joins TRBV4-1 and TRBJ1-2; 7 bases are a match to TRBD1. The CDR3 region has the DNA TGCGCCAGCAGCCAAGCCGGACAGGCCTATGGCTACACCTTC. It translates to CASSQAGQAYGYTF.